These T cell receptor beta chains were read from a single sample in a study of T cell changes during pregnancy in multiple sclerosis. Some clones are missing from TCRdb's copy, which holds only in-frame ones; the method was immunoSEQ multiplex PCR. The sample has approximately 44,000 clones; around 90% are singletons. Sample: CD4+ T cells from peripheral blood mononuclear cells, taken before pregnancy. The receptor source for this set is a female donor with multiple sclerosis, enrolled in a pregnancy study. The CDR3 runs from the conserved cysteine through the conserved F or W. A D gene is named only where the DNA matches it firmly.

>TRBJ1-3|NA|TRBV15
CATSRDYGPDSHSGNTIYF
TGTGCCACCAGCAGAGATTACGGCCCGGACAGCCACTCTGGAAACACCATATATTTT
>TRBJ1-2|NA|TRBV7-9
CASSLGTFGRYTF
TGTGCCAGCAGCTTAGGGACATTTGGACGCTACACCTTC
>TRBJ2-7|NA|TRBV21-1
CASSKAHRRPRLYEQYF
TGTGCCAGCAGCAAAGCGCATCGGCGGCCTCGGCTCTACGAGCAGTACTTC
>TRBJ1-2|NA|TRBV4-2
CASSLGGAGDTYGYTF
TGTGCCAGCAGCCTCGGGGGGGCGGGGGATACCTATGGCTACACCTTC
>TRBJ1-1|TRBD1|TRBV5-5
CASSFFLGTGGQNTEAFF
TGTGCCAGCAGCTTCTTCCTCGGGACAGGGGGGCAGAACACTGAAGCTTTCTTT
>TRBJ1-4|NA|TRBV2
CASGQGWNEKLFF
TGTGCCAGCGGTCAGGGCTGGAATGAAAAACTGTTTTTT
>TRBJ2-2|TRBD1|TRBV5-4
CASSAGGFPGELFF
TGTGCCAGCAGTGCAGGGGGCTTCCCCGGGGAGCTGTTTTTT
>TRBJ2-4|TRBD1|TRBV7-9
CASSSDDRGNIQYF
TGTGCCAGCAGCTCGGATGACAGGGGGAACATTCAGTACTTC
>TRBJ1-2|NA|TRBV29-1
CSARRGEGGYGYTF
TGCAGCGCCCGGAGGGGCGAGGGCGGTTATGGCTACACCTTC
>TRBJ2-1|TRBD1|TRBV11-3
CASSLDRAGTGRTYNEQFF
TGTGCCAGCAGCTTAGACCGAGCAGGGACAGGCAGGACGTACAATGAGCAGTTCTTC